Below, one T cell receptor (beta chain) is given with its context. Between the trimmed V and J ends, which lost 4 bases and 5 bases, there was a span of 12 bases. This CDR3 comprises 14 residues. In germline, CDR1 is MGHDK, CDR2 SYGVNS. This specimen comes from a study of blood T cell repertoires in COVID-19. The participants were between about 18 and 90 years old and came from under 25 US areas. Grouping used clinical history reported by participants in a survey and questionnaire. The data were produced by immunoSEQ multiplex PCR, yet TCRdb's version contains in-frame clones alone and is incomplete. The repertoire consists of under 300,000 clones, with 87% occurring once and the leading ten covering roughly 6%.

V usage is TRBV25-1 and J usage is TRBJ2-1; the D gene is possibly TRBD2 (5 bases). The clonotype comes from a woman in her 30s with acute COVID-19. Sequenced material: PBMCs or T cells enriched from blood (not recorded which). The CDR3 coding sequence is TGTGCCAGCAGTGTGCCTATGGGAGACAATGAGCAGTTCTTC. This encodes CASSVPMGDNEQFF.